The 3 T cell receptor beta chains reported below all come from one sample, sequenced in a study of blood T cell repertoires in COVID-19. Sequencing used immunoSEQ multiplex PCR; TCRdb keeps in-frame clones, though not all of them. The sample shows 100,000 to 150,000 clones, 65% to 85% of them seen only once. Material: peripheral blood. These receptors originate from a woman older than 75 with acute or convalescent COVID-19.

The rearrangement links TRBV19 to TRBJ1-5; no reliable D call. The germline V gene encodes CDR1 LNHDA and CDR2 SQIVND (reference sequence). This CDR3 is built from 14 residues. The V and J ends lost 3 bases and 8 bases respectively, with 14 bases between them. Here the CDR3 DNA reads TGTGCCAGTAGTATCCCGATGACAAGTGAGCCCCAGCATTTT. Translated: CASSIPMTSEPQHF.

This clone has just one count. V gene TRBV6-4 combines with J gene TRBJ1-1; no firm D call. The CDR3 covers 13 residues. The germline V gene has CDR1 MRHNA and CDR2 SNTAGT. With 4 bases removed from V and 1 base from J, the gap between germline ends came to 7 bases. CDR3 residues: CASSVTWNTEAFF. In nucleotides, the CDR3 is TGTGCCAGCAGTGTGACATGGAACACTGAAGCTTTCTTT.

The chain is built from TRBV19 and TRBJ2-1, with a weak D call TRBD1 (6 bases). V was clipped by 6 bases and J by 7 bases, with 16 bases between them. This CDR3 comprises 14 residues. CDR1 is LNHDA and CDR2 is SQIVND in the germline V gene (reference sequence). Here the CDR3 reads CASSRQALGNEQFF. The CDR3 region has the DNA TGTGCCAGTAGCCGACAGGCTTTGGGGAATGAGCAGTTCTTC. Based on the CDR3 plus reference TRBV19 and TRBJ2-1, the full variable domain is DGGITQSPKYLFRKEGQNVTLSCEQNLNHDAMYWYRQDPGQGLRLIYYSQIVNDFQKGDIAEGYSVSREKKESFPLTVTSAQKNPTAFYLCASSRQALGNEQFFGPGTRLTVL.